The 9 T cell receptor beta chains in this list originate from one sample, sequenced in a study of identical twins. Each CDR3 protein gets one entry after TCRdb re-called the 5' RACE reads with MiXCR. The sample records about 890,000 distinct CDR3 sequences, about 12% being singletons. The sample was also linked to a second study, of yellow fever vaccine responses in identical twins.

The specimen was PBMCs. The receptors derive from a woman younger than 30 in good health.

The chain has TRBV6-1 and TRBJ2-3; TRBD1 matches 8 bases. Germline lookup yields CDR1 MNHNS and CDR2 SASEGT. The CDR3 covers 14 residues. Trimming took 5 bases from V and 8 from J; bases not matched to a gene: 9. CDR3 sequence: CASSRGQGQGTQYF. Here the CDR3 DNA reads TGTGCCAGCAGTCGCGGACAGGGCCAAGGTACGCAGTATTTT.

The table lists this clonotype with many counts. This rearrangement joins TRBV12-3 or TRBV12-4 to TRBJ2-1; 10 nucleotides line up with TRBD2. The J segment lost 7 bases and the V segment lost 6 bases, leaving 3 bases of the junction unmatched. The length of the CDR3 is 13 residues. The CDR3 protein is CASRERGGNEQFF. The CDR3 bases are TGTGCCAGCAGAGAGCGGGGGGGGAATGAGCAGTTCTTC.

This rearrangement joins TRBV4-1 to TRBJ2-5; D tentatively reads TRBD1 or TRBD2 (5 bases each). Trimming left V 1 base short and J 9 bases short, with 12 bases between. This CDR3 contains 13 residues. In germline, CDR1 is MGHRA, CDR2 YSYEKL. CDR3 bases: TGCGCCAGCAGCCAAGGCCGGGGCTGGGCCCAGTACTTC. Protein sequence: CASSQGRGWAQYF.

V usage is TRBV7-3 and J usage is TRBJ2-1; 9 bases are a match to TRBD2. CDR1 and CDR2 from the germline V gene are SGHTA and FQGTGA. J was trimmed by 8 bases and V by 2 bases; bases with no gene match: 7. This CDR3 has 15 residues. CDR3 residues: CASSLAGGPWDEQFF. As DNA, the CDR3 is TGTGCCAGCAGCTTAGCGGGAGGGCCTTGGGATGAGCAGTTCTTC.

This chain links TRBV4-2 with TRBJ2-3, with TRBD2 matching over 8 bases. The CDR3 runs to 17 residues. Germline lookup yields CDR1 LGHNA and CDR2 YNFKEQ. V gave up 1 base and J gave up 3 bases; unmatched junction bases: 9. CDR3 residues: CASSQAFPGGPTDTQYF. As DNA, the CDR3 is TGTGCCAGCAGCCAAGCTTTTCCGGGGGGGCCAACAGATACGCAGTATTTT.

Of note for this clonotype: A read error may explain this, as a much larger clone is one base away. The chain carries TRBV12-3 or TRBV12-4 and TRBJ2-5; D is possibly TRBD1 (6 bases). Trimming removed 6 bases at V and 4 bases at J, with 15 bases between. This CDR3 region has 14 residues. CDR3 nucleotides: TGTGCCAGCAGAACCGTGGGACAACCAGAGACCCAGTACTTC. Amino acids: CASRTVGQPETQYF.

The chain carries TRBV12-3 or TRBV12-4 and TRBJ2-1; D perhaps matches TRBD1 (5 bases). The length of the CDR3 is 12 residues. The ends were cut back, 2 bases at V and 10 bases at J, with 9 bases in the middle. The CDR3, as DNA: TGTGCCAGCAGTTTAACCAAGGGGGAGCAGTTCTTC. Its translation: CASSLTKGEQFF.

V and J are TRBV29-1 and TRBJ2-1; D remains unclear. V shed 2 bases and J shed 8 bases, with 7 bases lying between them. This CDR3 is built from 11 residues. CDR1 and CDR2 from the germline V gene are SQVTM and ANQGSEA. The CDR3: CSVEHGYEQFF. DNA of the CDR3: TGCAGCGTTGAACACGGTTATGAGCAGTTCTTC.

This clonotype occurred a few times. V gene TRBV9 combines with J gene TRBJ2-3; 7 bases line up with TRBD2. Germline-derived CDR1 and CDR2 are SGDLS and YYNGEE. With 0 bases clipped from V and 8 bases from J, the junction kept 6 bases outside the gene matches. The CDR3 is 14 residues long. Here the CDR3 reads CASSVDLAGVTQYF. The CDR3 DNA is TGTGCCAGCAGCGTAGATCTGGCGGGGGTTACGCAGTATTTT.